These 3 T cell receptor beta chains originate from one sample sequenced in a study of read filtering for tumor transcriptome and immune sequencing. Molecular barcoded adaptors covering alpha/delta and beta/gamma chains were used on around 400 ng RNA. TCRdb re-analysed the reads in MiXCR, keeping a single row per CDR3 protein. The repertoire holds 65,000 or so distinct CDR3 sequences, with roughly 19% as singletons. Source material: a population of CD138-negative cells sorted from bone marrow. The origin of the receptors is a donor at least 40 years old with multiple myeloma.

Notes on this clonotype: One end of the junction is discordant with germline, which a read error may explain. The rearrangement links TRBV10-1 to TRBJ2-7, with unresolved D. The CDR3 has 13 residues. The germline V gene has CDR1 WNHNN and CDR2 SYGVQD (reference sequence). DNA for the CDR3: TGCGCCAGCAGTATCGGCCCATCCTGCGAGCAGTACTTC. Its protein is CASSIGPSCEQYF.

The chain is built from TRBV7-3 and TRBJ2-1; 9 nucleotides align to TRBD2. CDR1 and CDR2 from the germline V gene are SGHTA and FQGTGA. After removal of 2 bases from V and 6 bases from J, the junction contained 2 bases not matched to a gene. This CDR3 comprises 14 residues. In DNA form, the CDR3 reads TGTGCCAGCAGCTTAGCGGGAGGGCCCAATGAGCAGTTCTTC. This codes for CASSLAGGPNEQFF.

This clonotype was counted many times. The rearrangement links TRBV6-2 or TRBV6-3 to TRBJ2-5, with D tentatively TRBD1 or TRBD2 (5 bases each). Germline values: CDR1 MNHEY, CDR2 SVGEGT. V lost 4 bases to trimming and J lost 7 bases, with 19 bases between them. This CDR3 is built from 15 residues. The CDR3, as DNA: TGTGCCAGCAGTTTGCGCAGGGAGTCGGTGGCGACCCAGTACTTC. It yields the protein CASSLRRESVATQYF.